One TCR beta chain is described in this entry. Its antigen is currently not known. No clone much larger than this one lies a single base away; base qualities are absent. Trimming removed 5 bases from V and 11 bases from J; the gene matches leave 3 bases unexplained. Inclusive of the bounding cysteine and phenylalanine, the CDR3 is 13 residues long. Just the 39-base CDR3 DNA is kept, in frame starting at base 1. According to the germline V gene (reference sequence), CDR1 reads MNHEY and CDR2 reads SMNVEV. Enrolling through a virtual design, the prospective study's participants ranged in age from roughly 18 to 90 years and lived across more than 20 United States geographic areas. Cohort assignment in the prospective study relied on participant-reported clinical history from a screening survey and a study questionnaire. Recovered participants in ImmuneRACE Cohort 3 were defined as having two consecutive negative NP/OP PCR tests, clearance from a healthcare professional, or resolution of symptoms. Each participant in the prospective study had whole blood, serum and a nasopharyngeal or oropharyngeal swab collected by mobile phlebotomists. Participants in the prospective study had the option to provide additional blood draws and questionnaires over an approximately 2-month period. Before DNA extraction, prospective study blood samples were shipped either frozen or at room temperature.

This entry comes from a study of blood T cell repertoires in COVID-19 (TCRdb year 2020). Regarding the research as a whole: The collaborator samples originated in the United States, Italy and Spain and spanned the acute and convalescent phases of COVID-19. The material from the prospective study consisted of cDNA or gDNA derived from T cells, B-cell-depleted T cells, or PBMCs. Deeply sampled blood TCRbeta repertoires from subjects exposed to, actively infected with, or recovered from COVID-19 were included in the dataset. A freely available public database, intended as a resource for researchers studying the immune response to SARS-CoV-2, is where the repertoires were released. Samples came from the ongoing ImmuneRACE study (first 160 participants) plus 1,254 subjects from 6 global collaborators. The sample metadata nearly always contained a de-identified subject ID, COVID-19 status, age in years and sex. Where available, HLA class I and class II types were obtained from metadata supplied by the sample provider rather than from assay-based typing. Overall study results and their limits: How much clinical and demographic metadata was included differed by source and by participant, and the metadata was provided uncurated.

TCRbeta CDR3 regions were amplified from genomic DNA using the immunoSEQ Assay, a bias-controlled multiplex PCR. From the authors' description of their analysis: Nucleated cell counts per sample were estimated from amplification of reference gene primers within the assay. Sequence reads were collapsed and filtered to measure the absolute abundance of every unique TCRbeta CDR3 rearrangement. For each sample, productive Simpson clonality was calculated as the square root of Simpson's diversity index over productive rearrangements. The table comes from immuneACCESS by way of TCRdb, which keeps in-frame sequences with V and J called. Part of the clones is missing from these tables; in studies checked, under half for an unresolved V gene and the rest for unknown reasons. That table is the source of V, J and clone size, and D and trimming were worked out from the DNA. This sample is represented by over 200,000 clones; approximately 90% of them were singletons. The leading ten clones occupy roughly 1.2% of the sample.

Sequenced input: PBMCs or T cells enriched from blood (not recorded which). This sequence originates from a young man who had recovered from COVID-19. This chain is built from TRBV27 and TRBJ2-2, with 12 bases matching TRBD2. The bases are TGTGCCAGCAGTCTGACTAGCGGGAGAGAGCTGTTTTTT. Translated, this is CASSLTSGRELFF.